The sequence of this TCR beta chain was determined in a study of T cells after yellow fever vaccination. Study-wide results and caveats: Peaking faster, on day 5 versus 15, the secondary response was nonetheless weaker. A small proportion of clonotypes was detected in both the CD4 and CD8 compartments. The bulk population could contribute abundant contaminating clonotypes to FACS-sorted repertoires.

Germline CDR1 reads MDHEN; CDR2 reads SYDVKM. The CDR3 has 15 amino acids. V was pared by 3 bases and J by 4 bases, with 7 bases of the junction left unmatched. This clonotype occurred a few times. Its antigen is unidentified. TCR cDNA, made by 5'RACE template switching, carried an added universal primer site and UMIs. TCRdb ran MiXCR on the 5' RACE reads and lists one entry per CDR3 protein. The table includes around 300,000 distinct CDR3 sequences, roughly 4% detected once. This chain connects TRBV28 to TRBJ2-3, with 7 positions matching TRBD2. This receptor was taken from a man aged 18-30 years who received the YFV17D yellow fever vaccine. Sequenced here: PBMCs, sampled 5 days after the yellow fever booster vaccination. As DNA, the CDR3 is TGTGCCAGCAGTTTGTGGGGGGGGATACCAGATACGCAGTATTTT. It yields the protein CASSLWGGIPDTQYF.